Below are 25 T cell receptor beta chains sequenced from a single sample in a study of cytomegalovirus exposure and HLA in healthy donors. PCR amplification relied on 60 Vbeta primers (plus 13 Jbeta primers). Measured with immunoSEQ multiplex PCR; TCRdb has only the in-frame clones, and not every one. The sample contains some 200,000 clones, roughly four fifths of which appear only once. The sequencing sample was made of PBMCs. Every receptor here comes from a woman aged 18 to 35 in good health and CMV-seronegative.

This sequence joins TRBV7-8 and TRBJ2-3; 10 nucleotides match TRBD2. This CDR3 has 15 amino acids. Germline trimming cut 4 bases from V and 4 bases from J; bases unmatched to any gene: 5. In germline, CDR1 is SGHVS, CDR2 FQNEAQ. The CDR3 is CASSSTSGRADTQYF. The CDR3 region has the DNA TGTGCCAGCAGCTCGACTAGCGGGCGCGCAGATACGCAGTATTTT.

V is TRBV27 and J is TRBJ2-7; 8 positions match TRBD1. Unmatched junction bases numbered 6, after V lost 0 bases and J lost 5 bases. The CDR3 is 15 amino acids. CDR1 MNHEY and CDR2 SMNVEV come from the germline V gene (reference sequence). This CDR3 is CASSLSPGQANEQYF. CDR3 nucleotides: TGTGCCAGCAGTTTATCGCCGGGACAGGCCAACGAGCAGTACTTC.

The rearrangement joins TRBV28 to TRBJ2-1; TRBD2 matches at 8 bases. The CDR3 contains 16 residues. The germline V gene encodes CDR1 MDHEN and CDR2 SYDVKM. Losses at the gene ends were 3 bases for V and 4 bases for J; bases not matched to a gene: 8. As DNA, the CDR3 is TGTGCCAGCAGTTTGACCACTAGCGGTCCTTACAATGAGCAGTTCTTC. Translating gives CASSLTTSGPYNEQFF.

The gene calls are TRBV18 and TRBJ1-1, with D unclear. The germline V gene encodes CDR1 KGHSH and CDR2 LQKENI. This CDR3 spans 14 amino acids. The V end lost 3 bases, the J end lost 3 bases, and 11 bases lay between the germline ends. CDR3 protein: CASSPPGGDTEAFF. The CDR3 DNA is TGTGCCAGCTCACCTCCTGGCGGGGACACTGAAGCTTTCTTT.

In nucleotides, the CDR3 is TGTGCCAGCAGCCGCACAGGGACGGGGAACACTGAAGCTTTCTTT. Amino acid sequence: CASSRTGTGNTEAFF. This sequence joins TRBV6-5 and TRBJ1-1; D might be TRBD1 (6 bases). Germline V lookup: CDR1 MNHEY, CDR2 SVGAGI. Trimming cost V 6 bases and J 1 base, with 15 bases left between them. The CDR3 has 15 residues.

V usage is TRBV18 and J usage is TRBJ1-1; weak D call: TRBD1 (5 bases). CDR3 length equals 13 residues. V was clipped by 3 bases and J by 3 bases, with 8 bases between them. The germline CDR1 and CDR2 sequences are KGHSH and LQKENI. The CDR3 sequence is CASSPREDTEAFF. Written as DNA, the CDR3 is TGTGCCAGCTCACCCAGGGAAGACACTGAAGCTTTCTTT.

V and J are TRBV2 and TRBJ2-1; weak D call: TRBD1 (5 bases). Trimming removed 9 bases from V and 9 bases from J, with 21 bases in between. The CDR3 contains 14 residues. CDR1 is SNHLY and CDR2 is FYNNEI in the germline V gene. The CDR3 here is CASHSGRTGIEQFF. DNA for the CDR3: TGTGCCAGTCATTCGGGCCGAACAGGCATTGAGCAGTTCTTC.

This chain connects TRBV7-3 to TRBJ2-2; 13 nucleotides agree with TRBD2. The CDR3 length is 15 residues. Unmatched junction bases numbered 1, after V lost 6 bases and J lost 3 bases. Per germline, CDR1 SGHTA and CDR2 FQGTGA. As DNA, the CDR3 is TGTGCCAGCAGACTAGCGGGAGGGTACACCGGGGAGCTGTTTTTT. Amino acid sequence: CASRLAGGYTGELFF. The whole variable domain, remainder taken from reference TRBV7-3 and TRBJ2-2, is GAGVSQTPSNKVTEKGKYVELRCDPISGHTALYWYRQSLGQGPEFLIYFQGTGAADDSGLPNDRFFAVRPEGSVSTLKIQRTERGDSAVYLCASRLAGGYTGELFFGEGSRLTVL.

The chain joins TRBV28 to TRBJ2-7; 10 positions match TRBD1. The V gene's germline CDR1 is MDHEN and CDR2 SYDVKM. The CDR3 spans 18 residues. V trimming: 2 bases; J trimming: 0 bases; junction bases outside the gene matches: 10. CDR3 residues: CASSLPSNRDRGSYEQYF. The CDR3 nucleotides read TGTGCCAGCAGTTTACCTTCTAACCGGGACAGGGGCTCCTACGAGCAGTACTTC.

This clone was counted a few times. V usage is TRBV11-2 and J usage is TRBJ2-3; weak D call: TRBD2 (5 bases). Germline V gene lookup returns CDR1 SGHAT and CDR2 FQNNGV. V was pared by 5 bases and J by 8 bases, with 11 bases between. The CDR3 is made up of 12 amino acids. The CDR3 sequence: CASSRGYGTQYF. As DNA, the CDR3 is TGTGCCAGCAGCCGGGGATACGGTACGCAGTATTTT. Full variable domain (missing parts from reference TRBV11-2 and TRBJ2-3): EAGVAQSPRYKIIEKRQSVAFWCNPISGHATLYWYQQILGQGPKLLIQFQNNGVVDDSQLPKDRFSAERLKGVDSTLKIQPAKLEDSAVYLCASSRGYGTQYFGPGTRLTVL.

V and J are TRBV5-1 and TRBJ1-1; D gene ambiguous. V was trimmed by 0 bases and J by 0 bases, leaving 9 bases between them. There are 15 residues in the CDR3. Per germline, CDR1 SGHRS and CDR2 YFSETQ. CDR3 nucleotide sequence: TGCGCCAGCAGCTTGGGTCTAGAGTTGAACACTGAAGCTTTCTTT. Protein sequence: CASSLGLELNTEAFF.

The chain carries TRBV29-1 and TRBJ2-5; 7 nucleotides match TRBD1. Judging by the DNA end, TRBJ2-7 fits better; the J call may be wrong. Germline V gene data show CDR1 as SQVTM and CDR2 as ANQGSEA. The CDR3 covers 13 residues. The CDR3 loop is CSADTGVGYEQYF. The CDR3 DNA reads TGCAGCGCCGATACAGGGGTCGGCTACGAGCAGTACTTC.

V is TRBV11-2 and J is TRBJ2-7; 8 bases match TRBD1. This CDR3 region has 14 residues. The J segment lost 7 bases and the V segment lost 4 bases, leaving 9 bases of the junction unmatched. CDR1 is SGHAT and CDR2 is FQNNGV in the germline V gene. Written as DNA, the CDR3 is TGTGCCAGCAGCTCAACGACAGGGGCGCGAGAGCAGTACTTC. This encodes CASSSTTGAREQYF.

This clone has only a few counts. The chain employs TRBV27 and TRBJ1-6, with unresolved D. The V gene's germline CDR1 is MNHEY and CDR2 SMNVEV (reference sequence). The CDR3 spans 12 residues. Trimming removed 3 bases at V and 10 bases at J, with 7 bases between. CDR3 residues: CASSFRASPLHF. The CDR3 bases are TGTGCCAGCAGTTTCCGAGCATCACCCCTCCACTTT.

This chain links TRBV5-4 with TRBJ2-7; D unresolved. The ends were cut back, 4 bases at V and 5 bases at J, with 13 bases in the middle. Germline values: CDR1 SGHNT, CDR2 YYREEE (reference sequence). This CDR3 is 13 amino acids long. The CDR3 loop is CASSPTGRDEQYF. The CDR3 DNA follows: TGTGCCAGCAGCCCCACGGGTCGGGACGAGCAGTACTTC.

This chain links TRBV29-1 with TRBJ2-3; 15 bases map to TRBD2. V was pared by 4 bases and J by 6 bases, with 5 bases of the junction left unmatched. The CDR3 consists of 15 residues. Germline-derived CDR1 and CDR2 are SQVTM and ANQGSEA. The CDR3 region has the DNA TGCAGCGTTGCCGGGACTAGCGGGAGGTTTGATACGCAGTATTTT. Its translation is CSVAGTSGRFDTQYF.

The chain joins TRBV6-1 to TRBJ1-1; unclear D gene. In germline, CDR1 is MNHNS, CDR2 SASEGT. The V end lost 5 bases, the J end lost 0 bases, and 13 bases lay between the germline ends. The CDR3 contains 15 residues. For the CDR3, the DNA is TGTGCCAGCAGTTTCGCCGGTTCCATGAACACTGAAGCTTTCTTT. Its translation is CASSFAGSMNTEAFF.

V and J are TRBV18 and TRBJ2-7; 7 bases are a match to TRBD1. Germline loops: CDR1 KGHSH, CDR2 LQKENI. Trimming at V came to 2 bases and at J to 5 bases, leaving 12 bases not matched to a gene. The CDR3 spans 16 residues. The CDR3 bases are TGTGCCAGCTCACCAGAAGGGACAGCCAAGTGGGACGAGCAGTACTTC. As protein: CASSPEGTAKWDEQYF.

V gene TRBV7-3 combines with J gene TRBJ1-1; TRBD1 might be the D (6 bases). CDR3 length equals 16 residues. From germline, CDR1 is SGHTA and CDR2 FQGTGA. Trimming removed 1 base from V and 1 base from J, with 13 bases in between. CDR3 bases: TGTGCCAGCAGCTTAAGGGGGGGCAGGGCGAACACTGAAGCTTTCTTT. Protein sequence: CASSLRGGRANTEAFF.

Comments on this clone: Other DNA sequences in this specimen translate into the identical CDR3. The CDR3 DNA reads as TGCGCCAGCAGCTTTAACCAAGAGACCCAGTACTTC. Translation: CASSFNQETQYF. The rearrangement joins TRBV5-1 to TRBJ2-5; D gene uncertain. This CDR3 region has 12 residues. Trimming took off 2 bases at V and 0 bases at J, with 2 bases between the two ends. Germline CDR1 is SGHRS and CDR2 is YFSETQ.

This chain joins TRBV18 and TRBJ1-1; D not resolved. This CDR3 has 15 amino acids. Trimming left V 9 bases short and J 3 bases short, with 20 bases between. Germline V gene lookup returns CDR1 KGHSH and CDR2 LQKENI. The CDR3 DNA reads as TGTGCCAGTTCGGTCCGGGGATTAGGTGACACTGAAGCTTTCTTT. Translation gives CASSVRGLGDTEAFF. The full variable domain, completed using reference TRBV18 and TRBJ1-1, is NAGVMQNPRHLVRRRGQEARLRCSPMKGHSHVYWYRQLPEEGLKFMVYLQKENIIDESGMPKERFSAEFPKEGPSILRIQQVVRGDSAAYFCASSVRGLGDTEAFFGQGTRLTVV.

The chain couples TRBV5-5 to TRBJ1-2; 7 bases align to TRBD1. The CDR3 is made up of 15 amino acids. The V gene's germline CDR1 is SGHKS and CDR2 YYEKEE (reference sequence). The junction had 5 bases not matched to a gene; V was cut back by 2 bases and J by 1 base. CDR3 sequence: CASSLTGEINYGYTF. In DNA, the CDR3 is TGTGCCAGCAGCTTAACAGGGGAGATTAACTATGGCTACACCTTC.

Only one count was recorded for this clone. The V and J genes are TRBV19 and TRBJ2-2; D is perhaps TRBD2 (5 bases). The length of the CDR3 is 12 residues. Germline V gene lookup returns CDR1 LNHDA and CDR2 SQIVND (reference sequence). Trimming cost V 5 bases and J 5 bases, with 6 bases left between them. The CDR3 coding sequence is TGTGCCAGTAGTCAGCGGACCGGGGAGCTGTTTTTT. This codes for CASSQRTGELFF.

The chain employs TRBV5-5 and TRBJ2-7; TRBD1 agrees at 8 bases. Germline V gene data show CDR1 as SGHKS and CDR2 as YYEKEE (reference sequence). J gave up 6 bases and V 4 bases, and 6 bases lay outside the gene matches. The CDR3 extends over 13 amino acids. Here the CDR3 reads CASSGTDRGEQYF. The CDR3 DNA follows: TGTGCCAGCAGCGGGACAGACAGGGGCGAGCAGTACTTC. Full variable domain (missing parts from reference TRBV5-5 and TRBJ2-7): DAGVTQSPTHLIKTRGQQVTLRCSPISGHKSVSWYQQVLGQGPQFIFQYYEKEERGRGNFPDRFSARQFPNYSSELNVNALLLGDSALYLCASSGTDRGEQYFGPGTRLTVT.

This clone was seen only once. This chain connects TRBV28 to TRBJ2-5; TRBD2 might be the D (5 bases). The germline V and J ends were trimmed by 6 bases and 7 bases, with 21 bases remaining between them. Germline CDR1 and CDR2: MDHEN and SYDVKM. The CDR3 is made up of 15 amino acids. CDR3 sequence: CASRELASSSLTQYF. DNA of the CDR3: TGTGCCAGCAGAGAGTTAGCGAGCTCGAGTTTGACCCAGTACTTC.